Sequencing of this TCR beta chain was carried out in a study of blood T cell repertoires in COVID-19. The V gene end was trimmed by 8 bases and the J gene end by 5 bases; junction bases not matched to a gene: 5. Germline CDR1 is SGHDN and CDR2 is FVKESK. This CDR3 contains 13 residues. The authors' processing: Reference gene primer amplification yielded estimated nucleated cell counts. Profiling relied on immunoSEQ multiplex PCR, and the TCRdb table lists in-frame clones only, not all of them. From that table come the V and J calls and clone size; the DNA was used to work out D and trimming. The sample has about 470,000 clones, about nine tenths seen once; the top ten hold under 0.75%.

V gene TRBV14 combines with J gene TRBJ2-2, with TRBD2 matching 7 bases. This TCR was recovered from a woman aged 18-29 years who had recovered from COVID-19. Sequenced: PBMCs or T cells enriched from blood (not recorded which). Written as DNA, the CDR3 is TGTGCCAGCCTCGAAGCGGGAACCGGGGAGCTGTTTTTT. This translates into CASLEAGTGELFF.